The source of this T cell receptor beta chain is a study of cytomegalovirus exposure and HLA in healthy donors. It was with 60 Vbeta and 13 Jbeta primers that the PCR ran. TCRdb keeps only in-frame clones here, not all; method: immunoSEQ multiplex PCR. The repertoire includes approximately 170,000 clones, around two thirds of them detected once, and 2.5% to 3% sits in the top ten. The clonotype was recovered from a man aged 40-55 years in good health and CMV-seronegative. Sequencing used PBMCs.

The CDR3 DNA reads TGTGCCAGCAGTGCCCCAGGGGGAGCTGGCTACACCTTC. Its protein product is CASSAPGGAGYTF. V gene TRBV28 combines with J gene TRBJ1-2; 7 bases agree with TRBD1. Unmatched junction bases numbered 7, after V lost 5 bases and J lost 7 bases. The CDR3 spans 13 residues. The germline V gene has CDR1 MDHEN and CDR2 SYDVKM.